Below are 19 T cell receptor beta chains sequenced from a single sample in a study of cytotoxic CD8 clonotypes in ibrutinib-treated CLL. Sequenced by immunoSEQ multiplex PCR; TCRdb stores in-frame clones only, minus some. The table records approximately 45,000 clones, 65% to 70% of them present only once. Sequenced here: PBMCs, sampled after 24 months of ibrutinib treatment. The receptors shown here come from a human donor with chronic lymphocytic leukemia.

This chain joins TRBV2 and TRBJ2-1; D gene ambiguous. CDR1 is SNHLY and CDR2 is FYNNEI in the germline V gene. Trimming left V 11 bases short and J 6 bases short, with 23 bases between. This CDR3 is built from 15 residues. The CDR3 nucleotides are TGTGCCTGCACACGAAGGTGGGTCCCCGCCAATGAGCAGTTCTTC. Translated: CACTRRWVPANEQFF.

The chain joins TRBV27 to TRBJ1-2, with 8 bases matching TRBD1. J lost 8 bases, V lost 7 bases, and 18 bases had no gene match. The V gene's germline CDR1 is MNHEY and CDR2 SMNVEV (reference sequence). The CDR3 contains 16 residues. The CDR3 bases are TGTGCCAGCACTCACCTCTCGACAGGGGTAATATGGGGCTACACCTTC. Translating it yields CASTHLSTGVIWGYTF.

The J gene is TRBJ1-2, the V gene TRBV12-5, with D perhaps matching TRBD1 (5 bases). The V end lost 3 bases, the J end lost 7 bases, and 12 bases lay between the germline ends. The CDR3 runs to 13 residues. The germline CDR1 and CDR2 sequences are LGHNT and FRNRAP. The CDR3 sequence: CASGFLGVPGYTF. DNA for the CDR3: TGTGCTAGTGGTTTTCTGGGGGTTCCTGGCTACACCTTC.

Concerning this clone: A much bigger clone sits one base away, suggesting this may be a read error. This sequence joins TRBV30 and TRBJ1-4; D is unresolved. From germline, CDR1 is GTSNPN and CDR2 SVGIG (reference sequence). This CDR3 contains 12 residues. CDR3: CARSVQYEKLFF. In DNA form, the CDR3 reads TGTGCCCGGAGTGTACAATACGAAAAACTGTTTTTT.

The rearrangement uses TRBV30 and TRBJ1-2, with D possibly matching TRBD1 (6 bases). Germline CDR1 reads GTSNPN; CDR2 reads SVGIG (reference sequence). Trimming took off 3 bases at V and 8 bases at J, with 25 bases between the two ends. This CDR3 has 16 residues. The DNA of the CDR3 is TGTGCCTGGAGAGCCCCCCCGGGACAACCTCAACGGGGCTACACCTTC. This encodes CAWRAPPGQPQRGYTF.

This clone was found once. The CDR3 sequence is CASSLSGALNQPQHF. CDR3 nucleotides: TGTGCCAGCAGTTTATCCGGGGCACTCAATCAGCCCCAGCATTTT. This chain connects TRBV28 to TRBJ1-5, with D possibly TRBD1 on 5 matching bases. Trimming cost V 1 base and J 3 bases, with 10 bases left between them. CDR1 and CDR2 (germline): MDHEN, SYDVKM. The CDR3 totals 15 residues.

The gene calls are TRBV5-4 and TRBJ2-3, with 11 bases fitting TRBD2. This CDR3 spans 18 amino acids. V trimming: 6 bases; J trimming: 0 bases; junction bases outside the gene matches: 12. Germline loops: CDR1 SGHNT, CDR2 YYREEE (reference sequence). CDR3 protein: CASTLAGGPSASTDTQYF. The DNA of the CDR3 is TGTGCCAGCACCCTAGCGGGGGGACCCTCCGCTAGCACAGATACGCAGTATTTT.

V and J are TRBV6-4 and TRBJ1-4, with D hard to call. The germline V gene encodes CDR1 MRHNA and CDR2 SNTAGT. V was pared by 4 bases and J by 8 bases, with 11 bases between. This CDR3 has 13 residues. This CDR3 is CASSALGGEKLFF. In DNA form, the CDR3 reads TGTGCCAGCAGTGCCCTAGGAGGGGAAAAACTGTTTTTT.

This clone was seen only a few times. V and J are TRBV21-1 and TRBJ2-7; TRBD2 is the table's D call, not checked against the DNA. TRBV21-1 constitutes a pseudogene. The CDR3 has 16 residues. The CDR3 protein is CASIRSSGIPPYEQYF. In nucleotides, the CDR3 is TGTGCCAGCATCCGCTCTAGCGGGATCCCCCCTTACGAGCAGTACTTC.

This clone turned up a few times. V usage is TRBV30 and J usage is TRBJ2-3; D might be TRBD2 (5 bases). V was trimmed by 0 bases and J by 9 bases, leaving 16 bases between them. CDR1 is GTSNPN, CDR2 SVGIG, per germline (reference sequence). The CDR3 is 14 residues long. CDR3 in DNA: TGTGCCTGGAGTGTTTCGGGGAGTATAGGAACGCAGTATTTT. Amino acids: CAWSVSGSIGTQYF.

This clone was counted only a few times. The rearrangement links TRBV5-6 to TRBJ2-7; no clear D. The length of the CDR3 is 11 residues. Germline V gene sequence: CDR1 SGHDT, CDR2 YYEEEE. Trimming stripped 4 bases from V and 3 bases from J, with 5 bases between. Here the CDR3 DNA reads TGTGCCAGCAGCCTCTTCTACGAGCAGTACTTC. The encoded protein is CASSLFYEQYF.

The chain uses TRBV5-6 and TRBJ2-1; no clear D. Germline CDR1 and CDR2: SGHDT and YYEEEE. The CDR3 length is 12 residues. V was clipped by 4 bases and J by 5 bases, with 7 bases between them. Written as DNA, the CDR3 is TGTGCCAGCAGCGTTCCTAACAATGAGCAGTTCTTC. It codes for CASSVPNNEQFF. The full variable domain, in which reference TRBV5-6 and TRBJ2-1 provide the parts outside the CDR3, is DAGVTQSPTHLIKTRGQQVTLRCSPKSGHDTVSWYQQALGQGPQFIFQYYEEEERQRGNFPDRFSGHQFPNYSSELNVNALLLGDSALYLCASSVPNNEQFFGPGTRLTVL.

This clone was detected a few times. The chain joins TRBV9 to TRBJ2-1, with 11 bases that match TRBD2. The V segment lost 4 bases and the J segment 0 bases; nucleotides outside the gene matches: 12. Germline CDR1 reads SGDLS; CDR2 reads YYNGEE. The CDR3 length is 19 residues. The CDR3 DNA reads TGTGCCAGCAGCCGACTAGCGGGGCGATCCCAGAGCTCCTACAATGAGCAGTTCTTC. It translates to CASSRLAGRSQSSYNEQFF.

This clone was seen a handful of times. The CDR3 region is CARGDEQFF. CDR3 DNA: TGTGCCAGAGGGGATGAGCAGTTCTTC. This chain joins TRBV19 and TRBJ2-1; a possible D gene is TRBD1 (5 bases). Germline loops: CDR1 LNHDA, CDR2 SQIVND (reference sequence). The CDR3 length is 9 residues. Trimming took 9 bases from V and 8 from J, leaving 5 bases between them.

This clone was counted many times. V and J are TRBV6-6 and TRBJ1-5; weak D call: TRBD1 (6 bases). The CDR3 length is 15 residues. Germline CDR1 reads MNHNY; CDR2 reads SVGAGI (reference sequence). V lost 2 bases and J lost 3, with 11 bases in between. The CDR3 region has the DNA TGTGCCAGCAGTTACATGGGGGCCTCCAATCAGCCCCAGCATTTT. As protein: CASSYMGASNQPQHF.

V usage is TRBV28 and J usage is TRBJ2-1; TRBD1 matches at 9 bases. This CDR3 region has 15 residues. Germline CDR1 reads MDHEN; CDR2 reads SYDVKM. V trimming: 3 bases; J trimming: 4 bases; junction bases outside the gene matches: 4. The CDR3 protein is CASSLTGQGYNEQFF. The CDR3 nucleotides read TGTGCCAGCAGTTTGACCGGACAGGGGTACAATGAGCAGTTCTTC.

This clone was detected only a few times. The CDR3 spells CASGTTSGGARTQYF. The DNA of the CDR3 is TGTGCTAGTGGAACGACTAGCGGGGGGGCCAGAACGCAGTATTTT. The chain has TRBV12-5 and TRBJ2-3; 14 nucleotides align to TRBD2. The CDR3 spans 15 residues. V lost 6 bases, J lost 9 bases, and 8 bases stayed unmatched. Germline V gene data show CDR1 as LGHNT and CDR2 as FRNRAP.

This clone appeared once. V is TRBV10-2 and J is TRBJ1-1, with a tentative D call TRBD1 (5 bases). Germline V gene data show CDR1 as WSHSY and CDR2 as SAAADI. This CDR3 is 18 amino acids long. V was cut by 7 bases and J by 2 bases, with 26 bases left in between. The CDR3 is CASKVAGRGSRGNTEAFF. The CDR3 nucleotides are TGCGCCAGCAAGGTTGCGGGAAGGGGTTCTCGGGGTAACACTGAAGCTTTCTTT.

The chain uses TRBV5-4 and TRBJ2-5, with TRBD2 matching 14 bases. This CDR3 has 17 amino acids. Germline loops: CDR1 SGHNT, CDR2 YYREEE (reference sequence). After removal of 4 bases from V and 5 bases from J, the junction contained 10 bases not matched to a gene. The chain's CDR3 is CASSLTSGGALMETQYF. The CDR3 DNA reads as TGTGCCAGCAGCCTGACTAGCGGGGGGGCATTGATGGAGACCCAGTACTTC.